The TCR beta chain under discussion was sequenced for a study of human T cells and chemical hapten exposure (dated by TCRdb to the early 2020s). Study-level background: For sensitization, 2% DPC in acetone was applied to an approximately 2 cm by approximately 2 cm area of upper inner arm skin. Throughout the approximately 25-week study period, patients were also given weekly therapeutic DPC doses on the scalp. Patch testing was performed on the upper back with Finn chambers containing 0.01% DPC, and the patch tests were scored after 6 days according to International Contact Dermatitis Research Group standards. Most of the patients in the cohort were female, and the cohort covered alopecia areata with under or over 50% scalp involvement, alopecia totalis and alopecia universalis. Libraries were combined into a pool for sequencing, and differences in TCR yield between samples came mainly from small differences in library volumes within the pool. This study followed changes in the peripheral blood TCR repertoire in vivo during primary and secondary sensitization of alopecia patients to the hapten diphenylcyclopropenone (DPC). Blood samples were taken from patients before sensitization (week 0) and then at 2, 6 and about 24 weeks after DPC sensitization. For TCR sequencing, blood came from about 29 alopecia patients at anywhere from one to four time points (pre-sensitization, 2, 6 and 24 weeks). What the authors observed across the whole study: Patch test score was positively correlated with the number of PT1 expanded TCRs, with significance at thresholds 8, 16 and 32 but not at 4. No change with DPC sensitization was found in the number of TCRs above 1 in 1000 frequency, and no evidence of global repertoire structure alterations was found. Alopecia, a presumed autoimmune disease, was present in all patients, so the immune response of the patients might differ from that of healthy individuals. Expanded TCRs formed significantly more large CDR3 similarity clusters than pre-sensitization or healthy control sets, consistent with antigen-driven responses. Repeated subsampling changed both the strength of the expansion versus patch-test correlation and the threshold at which that correlation became significant.

This clonotype was seen many times. No antigen is known for it. Base qualities are not recorded, but no much larger clone differs from it by a single base. The library relied on RACE. Reads for this sample came from a NextSeq 500. Library preparation attached unique molecular identifiers to individual cDNA molecules for quantitative, reproducible TCR counting. For every blood RNA sample, sequencing covered both the TCR alpha and TCR beta chains. The authors' pipeline ran thus. Samples had a median of roughly 98,000 TCRs, with a range from roughly 23,224 to 750,000. The Decombinator software suite was used to annotate V, J and CDR3 in the TCR reads. For PS versus PT1 abundance plots, all samples were subsampled to the same number of TCRs (28,000). TCRs were defined as expanded if absent before sensitization and observed at least eight times at the 2-week time point. The public sequencing data were trimmed at Q25 with fastp and processed into clonotypes with MiXCR by TCRdb, which kept only in-frame beta chains. Every distinct CDR3 protein forms one entry, paired with its most common genes and DNA. The V and J calls here are based on TCRdb, not the publication. The sample records 55,000 to 80,000 distinct CDR3 sequences, approximately 9.9% of which are singletons. About 2% of the sample belongs to the ten largest clones.

The time point label of this sample denotes: patch test 3, about 24 weeks after DPC sensitization. The treatment or condition label corresponds to: therapeutic diphenylcyclopropenone sensitization with weekly scalp DPC. Blood at each patch-test visit was drawn before the patch test was applied. Patients were considered eligible if aged 18 to 70, diagnosed with alopecia and deemed suitable for DPC therapy, and patients were excluded if pregnant. Total RNA was extracted from unfractionated whole blood collected in Tempus Blood RNA tubes. The germline V gene encodes CDR1 SGHTA and CDR2 FQGNSA. The CDR3 numbers 14 residues from cysteine through phenylalanine. Just the 42-base CDR3 DNA is kept, in frame starting at base 1. Unmatched junction bases come to 3, with V trimmed by 5 bases and J by 2 bases.

The receptor was isolated from a woman aged 25 to 39 with alopecia areata. Some clones in this sample may be carry-over from other donors' samples. The specimen comprised whole blood, sampled in connection with sensitization to the hapten diphenylcyclopropenone (DPC). The rearranged chain carries TRBV7-2 and TRBJ1-2; TRBD1 matches 9 bases in the middle. The base sequence is TGTGCCAGCAGCCCCGGACAGGGGAACTATGGCTACACCTTC. This translates into CASSPGQGNYGYTF.